These 2 T cell receptor beta chains were all obtained from the same sample, sequenced in a study of glioma-infiltrating T cells. The iRepertoire nested amplicon-rescue multiplex PCR amplified TCR alpha and beta CDR3s from RNA. From the multiplex PCR reads, TCRdb called clonotypes with MiXCR, one entry per CDR3 protein. This sample has under 150,000 distinct CDR3 sequences; about 22% occur once, and the top ten carry 27%. Sequenced material: glioma tissue, nonneoplastic brain tissue, or PBMCs (not recorded which). These receptors all stem from a human donor with low-grade glioma or glioblastoma, undergoing nonglioma brain surgery, or in good health (not recorded which).

This chain connects TRBV12-3 or TRBV12-4 to TRBJ2-1; D is uncertain. The CDR3 has 14 amino acids. The germline V and J ends were trimmed by 4 bases and 9 bases, with 16 bases remaining between them. The CDR3 nucleotides read TGTGCCAGCAGTTCTTCCAGCCTTACATCTGAGCAGTTCTTC. Amino acids: CASSSSSLTSEQFF.

This chain uses TRBV28 with TRBJ2-7; 8 nucleotides align to TRBD1. The ends lost 8 bases at V and 2 bases at J; junction bases unmatched: 14. Germline V gives CDR1 MDHEN, CDR2 SYDVKM. This CDR3 comprises 16 residues. CDR3 coding DNA: TGTGCCAGCCGAATCGGAGGCGGGACAGGAGCCTACGAGCAGTACGTC. Protein sequence: CASRIGGGTGAYEQYV.